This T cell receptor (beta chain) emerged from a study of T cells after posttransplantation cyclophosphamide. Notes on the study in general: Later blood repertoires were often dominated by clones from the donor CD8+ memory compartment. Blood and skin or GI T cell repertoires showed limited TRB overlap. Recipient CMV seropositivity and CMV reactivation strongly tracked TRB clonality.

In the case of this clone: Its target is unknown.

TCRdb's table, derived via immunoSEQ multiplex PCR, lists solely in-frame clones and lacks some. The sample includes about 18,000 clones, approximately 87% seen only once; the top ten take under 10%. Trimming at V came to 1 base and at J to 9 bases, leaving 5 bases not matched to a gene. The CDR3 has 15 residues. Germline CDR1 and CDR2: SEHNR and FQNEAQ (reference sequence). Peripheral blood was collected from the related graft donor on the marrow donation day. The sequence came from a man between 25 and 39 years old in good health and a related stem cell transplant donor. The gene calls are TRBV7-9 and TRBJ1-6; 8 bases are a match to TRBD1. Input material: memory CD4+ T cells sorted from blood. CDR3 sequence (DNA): TGTGCCAGCAGCTTAGGACAGGGGTTCGCTTCACCCCTCCACTTT. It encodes CASSLGQGFASPLHF. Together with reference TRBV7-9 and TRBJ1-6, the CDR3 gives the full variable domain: DTGVSQNPRHKITKRGQNVTFRCDPISEHNRLYWYRQTLGQGPEFLTYFQNEAQLEKSRLLSDRFSAERPKGSFSTLEIQRTEQGDSAMYLCASSLGQGFASPLHFGNGTRLTVT.